The rows below give T cell receptor beta chains drawn from one sample of a study of CD8 T cells in ankylosing spondylitis. Each CDR3 protein gets one entry after TCRdb re-called the 5' RACE reads with MiXCR. The sample has 200,000 to 250,000 distinct CDR3 sequences; roughly 18% are singletons. The sequenced sample consisted of blood, either unsorted or a sorted T cell fraction (not recorded which). These TCRs come from a male donor with ankylosing spondylitis. The CDR3 runs from the conserved cysteine through the conserved F or W. The D gene is left open where the match is weak. Some rows mark clone size as missing; the rest say once, few, many or name a class of expanded clone.

v_gene: TRBV5-1
d_gene: TRBD1
j_gene: TRBJ2-7
abundance: many
CDR3nt: TGCGCCAGCAGCGAGACAGGGCCCTCCTACGAGCAGTACTTC
CDR3aa: CASSETGPSYEQYF

v_gene: TRBV6-4
d_gene: TRBD2
j_gene: TRBJ2-3
abundance: few
CDR3nt: TGTGCCAGCAGCTTCCTGCGGGTTAGCGGGAAGCACACAGATACGCAGTATTTT
CDR3aa: CASSFLRVSGKHTDTQYF

v_gene: TRBV12-3/TRBV12-4
d_gene: NA
j_gene: TRBJ2-3
abundance: many
CDR3nt: TGTGCCAGCAGCAACGGACACCCAGATACGCAGTATTTT
CDR3aa: CASSNGHPDTQYF

v_gene: TRBV25-1
d_gene: NA
j_gene: TRBJ2-5
abundance: NA
CDR3nt: TGTGCCAGCAGTGGCAGACGACAGGCATCCCAAGAGACCCAGTACTTC
CDR3aa: CASSGRRQASQETQYF

v_gene: TRBV7-9
d_gene: NA
j_gene: TRBJ2-7
abundance: few
CDR3nt: TGTGCCAGCAGCTTAACCACCGGGACGTCAGCCTACGAGCAGTACTTC
CDR3aa: CASSLTTGTSAYEQYF

v_gene: TRBV19
d_gene: NA
j_gene: TRBJ2-7
abundance: few
CDR3nt: TGTGCCAGTAGTATCCTCTCAGGGGACGAGCAGTACTTC
CDR3aa: CASSILSGDEQYF

v_gene: TRBV5-5
d_gene: TRBD1
j_gene: TRBJ2-7
abundance: NA
CDR3nt: TGTGCCAGCAGCAGGGGGACAGAAGCCACCTACGAGCAGTACTTC
CDR3aa: CASSRGTEATYEQYF

v_gene: TRBV20-1
d_gene: TRBD2
j_gene: TRBJ2-7
abundance: NA
CDR3nt: TGCAGTGCTAGAGACACGCTCAGCGGGGGGAACGAGCAGTACTTC
CDR3aa: CSARDTLSGGNEQYF

v_gene: TRBV4-3
d_gene: NA
j_gene: TRBJ2-7
abundance: NA
CDR3nt: TGCGCCAGCAGCCAAGAGGAGGGAGGCGCCTACGAGCAGTACTTC
CDR3aa: CASSQEEGGAYEQYF

v_gene: TRBV24-1
d_gene: NA
j_gene: TRBJ2-3
abundance: NA
CDR3nt: TGTGCCACCAGTGATACTTATTCCCCAGATACGCAGTATTTT
CDR3aa: CATSDTYSPDTQYF

v_gene: TRBV29-1
d_gene: NA
j_gene: TRBJ1-2
abundance: NA
CDR3nt: TGCAGCGTTGAAGATATAAGACTTGGGGCAGCTAACTATGGCTACACCTTC
CDR3aa: CSVEDIRLGAANYGYTF

v_gene: TRBV20-1
d_gene: TRBD2
j_gene: TRBJ2-2
abundance: NA
CDR3nt: TGCAGTGCTAGAGGGCTAGCGGGAGTGACCGGGGAGCTGTTTTTT
CDR3aa: CSARGLAGVTGELFF

v_gene: TRBV12-3/TRBV12-4
d_gene: NA
j_gene: TRBJ2-7
abundance: few
CDR3nt: TGTGCCAGCAGTTTGTCGGAGGCGAGCTCCTACGAGCAGTACTTC
CDR3aa: CASSLSEASSYEQYF

v_gene: TRBV11-2
d_gene: TRBD1
j_gene: TRBJ2-1
abundance: few
CDR3nt: TGTGCCAGCAGCCCTGAACGGACAGGGATTTACAATGAGCAGTTCTTC
CDR3aa: CASSPERTGIYNEQFF

v_gene: TRBV20-1
d_gene: NA
j_gene: TRBJ1-2
abundance: NA
CDR3nt: TGCAGTGCTAGAGGGGCCGAGGAATATAACTATGGCTACACCTTC
CDR3aa: CSARGAEEYNYGYTF